This T cell receptor (beta chain) was identified in a study of patients and donors after allogeneic stem cell transplantation. The CDR3 totals 16 residues. Trimming removed 1 base at V and 1 base at J, with 12 bases between. In germline, CDR1 is MNHNS, CDR2 SASEGT. Each CDR3 protein gets one entry after TCRdb re-called the RT-PCR reads with MiXCR. The sample has hundreds of thousands of distinct CDR3 sequences, roughly 17% seen once. The sample comprised blood, either unsorted or a sorted T cell fraction (not recorded which). This receptor was identified in a human donor who was either an allogeneic HSCT recipient or a stem cell or donor lymphocyte infusion donor (not recorded which). It is not recorded whose cells these are; they may come from a transplant donor. The V gene is TRBV6-1, the J gene TRBJ2-3; D gene ambiguous. The CDR3 DNA sequence: TGTGCCAGCAGTGAAGGTTGGAATTCAGGCACAGATACGCAGTATTTT. Amino acid sequence: CASSEGWNSGTDTQYF.